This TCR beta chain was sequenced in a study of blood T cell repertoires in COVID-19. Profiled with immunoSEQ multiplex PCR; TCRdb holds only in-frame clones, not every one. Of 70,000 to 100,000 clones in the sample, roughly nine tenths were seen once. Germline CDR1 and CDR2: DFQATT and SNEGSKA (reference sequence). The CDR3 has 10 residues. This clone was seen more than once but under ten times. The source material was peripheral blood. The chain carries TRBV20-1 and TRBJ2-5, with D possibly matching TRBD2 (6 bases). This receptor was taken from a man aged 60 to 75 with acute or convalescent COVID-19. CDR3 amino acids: CSGSRETQYF. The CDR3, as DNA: TGCAGCGGGAGCAGGGAGACCCAGTACTTC.